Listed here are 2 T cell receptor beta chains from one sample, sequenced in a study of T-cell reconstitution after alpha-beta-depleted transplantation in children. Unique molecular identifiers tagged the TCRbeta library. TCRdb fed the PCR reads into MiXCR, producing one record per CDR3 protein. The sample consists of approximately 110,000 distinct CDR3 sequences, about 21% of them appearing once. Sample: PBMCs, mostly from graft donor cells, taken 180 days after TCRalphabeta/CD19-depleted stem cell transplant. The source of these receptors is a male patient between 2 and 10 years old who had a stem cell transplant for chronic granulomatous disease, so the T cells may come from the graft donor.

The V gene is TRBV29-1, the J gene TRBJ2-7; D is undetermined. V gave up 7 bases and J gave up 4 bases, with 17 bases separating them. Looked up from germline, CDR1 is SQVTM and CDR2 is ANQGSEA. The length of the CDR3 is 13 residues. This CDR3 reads CSAGQMKGYEQYF. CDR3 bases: TGCAGCGCTGGGCAGATGAAGGGTTACGAGCAGTACTTC.

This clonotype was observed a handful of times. The CDR3 bases are TGCAGTGCTAGAGATATGAGGGATAGCAATCAGCCCCAGCATTTT. Amino acids: CSARDMRDSNQPQHF. The chain employs TRBV20-1 and TRBJ1-5; D unresolved. This CDR3 has 15 residues. CDR1 DFQATT and CDR2 SNEGSKA come from the germline V gene (reference sequence). V dropped 0 bases and J dropped 0 bases, with 9 bases sitting between them.